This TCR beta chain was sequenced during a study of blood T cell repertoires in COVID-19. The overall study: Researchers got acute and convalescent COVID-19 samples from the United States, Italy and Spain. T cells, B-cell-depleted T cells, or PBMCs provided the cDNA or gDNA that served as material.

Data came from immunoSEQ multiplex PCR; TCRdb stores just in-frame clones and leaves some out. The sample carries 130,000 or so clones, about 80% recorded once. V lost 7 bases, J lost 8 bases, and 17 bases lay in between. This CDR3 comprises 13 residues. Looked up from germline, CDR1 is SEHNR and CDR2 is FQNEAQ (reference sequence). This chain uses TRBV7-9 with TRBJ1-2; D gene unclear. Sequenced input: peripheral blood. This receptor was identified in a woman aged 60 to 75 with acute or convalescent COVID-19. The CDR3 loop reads CASNFAVSDGYTF. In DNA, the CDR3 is TGTGCCAGCAATTTTGCGGTGAGCGACGGCTACACCTTC. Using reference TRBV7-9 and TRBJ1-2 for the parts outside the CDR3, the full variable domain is DTGVSQNPRHKITKRGQNVTFRCDPISEHNRLYWYRQTLGQGPEFLTYFQNEAQLEKSRLLSDRFSAERPKGSFSTLEIQRTEQGDSAMYLCASNFAVSDGYTFGSGTRLTVV.